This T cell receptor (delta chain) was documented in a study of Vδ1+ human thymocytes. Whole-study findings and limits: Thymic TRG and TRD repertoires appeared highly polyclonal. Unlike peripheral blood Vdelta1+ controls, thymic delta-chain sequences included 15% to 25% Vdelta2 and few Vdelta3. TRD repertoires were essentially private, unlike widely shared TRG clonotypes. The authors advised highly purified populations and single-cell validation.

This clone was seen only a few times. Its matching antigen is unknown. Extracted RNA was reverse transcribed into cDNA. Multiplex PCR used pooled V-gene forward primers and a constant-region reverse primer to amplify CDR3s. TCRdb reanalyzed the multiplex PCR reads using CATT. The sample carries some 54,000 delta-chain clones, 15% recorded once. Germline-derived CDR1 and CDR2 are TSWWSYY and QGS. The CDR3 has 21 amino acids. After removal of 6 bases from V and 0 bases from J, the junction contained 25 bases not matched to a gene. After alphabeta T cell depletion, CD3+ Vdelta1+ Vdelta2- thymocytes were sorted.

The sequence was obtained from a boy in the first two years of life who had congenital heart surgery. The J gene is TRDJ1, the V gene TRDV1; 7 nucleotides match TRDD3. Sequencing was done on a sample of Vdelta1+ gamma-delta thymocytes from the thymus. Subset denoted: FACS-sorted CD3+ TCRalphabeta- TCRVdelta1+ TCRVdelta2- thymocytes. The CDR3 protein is CALGKLYSLAPGGQYTDKLIF. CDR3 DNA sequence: TGTGCTCTTGGAAAACTCTATTCTTTGGCCCCTGGGGGTCAGTACACCGATAAACTCATCTTT.